This TCR beta chain came from a study of blood T cell repertoires in COVID-19. For the study at large: Spain, Italy and the United States supplied samples that represented acute and convalescent COVID-19. PBMCs, B-cell-depleted T cells, or T cells provided the cDNA or gDNA that made up the material.

In the original analysis: Amplification of reference gene primers provided the estimated nucleated cell counts. Libraries were prepared by immunoSEQ multiplex PCR; TCRdb keeps only in-frame clonotypes and omits some of them. Clonal size and the V and J genes are those of that table, whereas D and trimming came from the DNA. Of 300,000 or so clones in the sample, approximately 88% are singletons; the top ten hold around 6.6%. CDR1 is SGHDT, CDR2 YYEEEE, per germline. This CDR3 is built from 15 residues. Unmatched junction bases numbered 10, after V lost 4 bases and J lost 5 bases. The V and J genes are TRBV5-6 and TRBJ2-7; 9 bases match TRBD1. This receptor was taken from a man aged 18 to 30 who had recovered from COVID-19. Sequencing was performed on peripheral blood. The CDR3 reads CASSGRDRVKNEQYF. CDR3 bases: TGTGCCAGCAGCGGCCGGGACAGGGTTAAGAACGAGCAGTACTTC.